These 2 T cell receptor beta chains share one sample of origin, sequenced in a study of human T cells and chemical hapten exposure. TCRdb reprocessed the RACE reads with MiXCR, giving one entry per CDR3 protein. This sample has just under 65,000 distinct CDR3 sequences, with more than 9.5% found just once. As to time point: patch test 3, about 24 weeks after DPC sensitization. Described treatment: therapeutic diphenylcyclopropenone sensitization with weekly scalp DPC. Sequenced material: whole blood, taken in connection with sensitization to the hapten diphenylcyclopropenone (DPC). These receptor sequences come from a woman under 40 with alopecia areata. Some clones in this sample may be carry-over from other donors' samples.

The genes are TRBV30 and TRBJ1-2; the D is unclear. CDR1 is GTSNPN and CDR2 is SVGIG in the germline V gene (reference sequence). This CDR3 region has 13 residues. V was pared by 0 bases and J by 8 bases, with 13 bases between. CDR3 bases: TGTGCCTGGAGTGTACGGGAGGGAGGAGGCTACACCTTC. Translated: CAWSVREGGGYTF.

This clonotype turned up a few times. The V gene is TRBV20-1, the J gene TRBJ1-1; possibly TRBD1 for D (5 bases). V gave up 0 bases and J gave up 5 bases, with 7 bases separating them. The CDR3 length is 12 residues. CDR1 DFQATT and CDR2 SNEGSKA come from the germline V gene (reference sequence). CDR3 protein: CSAREGVTEAFF. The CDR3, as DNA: TGCAGTGCTAGAGAGGGGGTAACTGAAGCTTTCTTT.